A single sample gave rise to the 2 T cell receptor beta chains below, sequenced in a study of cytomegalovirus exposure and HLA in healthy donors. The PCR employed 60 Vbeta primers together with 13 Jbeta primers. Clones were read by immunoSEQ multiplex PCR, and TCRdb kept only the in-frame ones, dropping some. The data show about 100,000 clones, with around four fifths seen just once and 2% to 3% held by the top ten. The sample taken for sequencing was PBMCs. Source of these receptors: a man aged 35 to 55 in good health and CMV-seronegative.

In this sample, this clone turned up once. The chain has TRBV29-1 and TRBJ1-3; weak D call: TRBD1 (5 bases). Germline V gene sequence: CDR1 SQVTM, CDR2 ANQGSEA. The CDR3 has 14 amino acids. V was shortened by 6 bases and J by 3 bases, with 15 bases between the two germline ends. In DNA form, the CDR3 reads TGCAGCGTCGCAGGGTCGTCGGTTGGAAACACCATATATTTT. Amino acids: CSVAGSSVGNTIYF.

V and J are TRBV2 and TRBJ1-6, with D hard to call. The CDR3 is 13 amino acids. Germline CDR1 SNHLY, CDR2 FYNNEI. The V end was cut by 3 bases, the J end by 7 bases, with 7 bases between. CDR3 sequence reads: CASSEAVNSPLHF. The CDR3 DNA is TGTGCCAGCAGTGAGGCCGTCAATTCACCCCTCCACTTT.